The 14 T cell receptor beta chains listed next were all sequenced from one sample in a study of blood T cell repertoires in COVID-19. TCRdb keeps only in-frame clones here, not all; method: immunoSEQ multiplex PCR. Among 70,000 to 90,000 clones listed, 70% to 90% were seen once. The sequenced material came from peripheral blood. These TCRs come from a woman in her sixties or seventies with acute or convalescent COVID-19.

This clone came up once. The rearrangement uses TRBV11-2 and TRBJ1-1; D call uncertain. Per germline, CDR1 SGHAT and CDR2 FQNNGV. The CDR3 has 16 residues. V lost 0 bases and J lost 1, with 12 bases in between. CDR3 residues: CASSLDVRFSNTEAFF. The CDR3 bases are TGTGCCAGCAGCTTAGACGTCAGGTTCTCGAACACTGAAGCTTTCTTT.

V usage is TRBV5-4 and J usage is TRBJ2-1; TRBD1 matches at 8 bases. J gave up 8 bases and V 4 bases, and 14 bases lay outside the gene matches. From germline, CDR1 is SGHNT and CDR2 YYREEE (reference sequence). This CDR3 has 16 amino acids. CDR3 sequence: CASSPLVGAGGYEQFF. For the CDR3, the DNA is TGTGCCAGCAGCCCCTTAGTCGGGGCAGGGGGCTATGAGCAGTTCTTC.

This clone counts as medium-sized. The chain joins TRBV6-5 to TRBJ2-2, with TRBD2 matching over 8 bases. V was pared by 4 bases and J by 5 bases, with 6 bases of the junction left unmatched. Germline-derived CDR1 and CDR2 are MNHEY and SVGAGI. The CDR3 is made up of 15 amino acids. This chain's CDR3 is CASSSAGGATGELFF. The CDR3 bases are TGTGCCAGCAGTTCGGCGGGGGGAGCTACCGGGGAGCTGTTTTTT.

The J gene is TRBJ1-5, the V gene TRBV5-5; tentative D call: TRBD1 (5 bases). This CDR3 region has 14 residues. The V and J ends lost 4 bases and 4 bases respectively, with 12 bases between them. CDR1 SGHKS and CDR2 YYEKEE come from the germline V gene (reference sequence). The CDR3 protein is CASSHRAGNQPQHF. CDR3 bases: TGTGCCAGCAGCCATCGCGCAGGGAATCAGCCCCAGCATTTT.

The chain employs TRBV7-9 and TRBJ1-5; 11 bases are shared with TRBD1. The germline V gene has CDR1 SEHNR and CDR2 FQNEAQ (reference sequence). V shed 6 bases, J shed 1 base, and the junction held 8 bases outside the gene matches. The CDR3 extends over 17 amino acids. CDR3: CASSQDRGQWSNQPQHF. CDR3 coding DNA: TGTGCCAGCAGTCAGGACAGGGGGCAATGGAGCAATCAGCCCCAGCATTTT.

This chain connects TRBV30 to TRBJ2-5, with unresolved D. Germline V CDR1 and CDR2: GTSNPN, SVGIG (reference sequence). V lost 2 bases and J 7 bases, leaving 11 bases between the germline ends. This CDR3 spans 12 amino acids. The CDR3 protein is CAWSPSPGTQYF. The CDR3 DNA reads as TGTGCCTGGAGTCCCTCTCCGGGGACCCAGTACTTC.

This clone has a handful of counts. CDR3 coding DNA: TGTGCCAGCAGCTTATCAGCGGGGGGCGAAGAGACCCAGTACTTC. It codes for CASSLSAGGEETQYF. The chain uses TRBV7-6 and TRBJ2-5; 9 bases line up with TRBD2. Germline V gene data show CDR1 as SGHVS and CDR2 as FNYEAQ. This CDR3 contains 15 residues. Trimming took 2 bases from V and 3 from J; bases not matched to a gene: 4.

A remark on this clone: Other DNA variants within this sample encode the same CDR3. This chain joins TRBV6-5 and TRBJ1-2, with TRBD1 identical over 7 bases. The CDR3 length is 13 residues. V lost 2 bases to trimming and J lost 4 bases; unmatched junction nucleotides: 1. Germline CDR1 and CDR2: MNHEY and SVGAGI. CDR3 DNA: TGTGCCAGCAGTTACAGACAGGGCTATGGCTACACCTTC. Translation gives CASSYRQGYGYTF.

The rearrangement joins TRBV6-2 or TRBV6-3 to TRBJ2-7, with TRBD1 identical over 9 bases. CDR1 MNHEY and CDR2 SVGEGT come from the germline V gene. The CDR3 length is 15 residues. V lost 0 bases to trimming and J lost 5 bases; unmatched junction nucleotides: 5. The CDR3: CASSYSGTGLNEQYF. As DNA, the CDR3 is TGTGCCAGCAGTTACTCCGGGACAGGGCTAAACGAGCAGTACTTC.

The chain links TRBV6-2 or TRBV6-3 to TRBJ1-1; no reliable D call. CDR1 and CDR2 (germline): MNHEY, SVGEGT. This CDR3 has 14 amino acids. The germline V and J ends were trimmed by 2 bases and 3 bases, with 10 bases remaining between them. In nucleotides, the CDR3 is TGTGCCAGCAGTTACGTCTTCGGGGACACTGAAGCTTTCTTT. This encodes CASSYVFGDTEAFF.

The J gene is TRBJ1-1, the V gene TRBV11-2, with 12 bases identical to TRBD1. V dropped 3 bases and J dropped 9; count of bases not matched to a gene: 5. Germline CDR1 is SGHAT and CDR2 is FQNNGV. There are 14 residues in the CDR3. CDR3 nucleotide sequence: TGTGCCAGCAGCTTCGGGACAGGGGGCACGCAAGCTTTCTTT. It specifies CASSFGTGGTQAFF.

This clone was observed once. CDR3 DNA sequence: TGTGCCAGCAGCCCCCGTCAGGGGGCAGAGACCCAGTACTTC. It translates to CASSPRQGAETQYF. The chain employs TRBV7-2 and TRBJ2-5; 8 nucleotides align to TRBD1. The V gene end was trimmed by 5 bases and the J gene end by 4 bases; junction bases not matched to a gene: 6. The CDR3 loop spans 14 amino acids. Germline V CDR1 and CDR2: SGHTA, FQGNSA.

The J gene is TRBJ1-5, the V gene TRBV5-1; 9 bases match TRBD1. V lost 0 bases and J lost 4; bases outside the gene matches: 2. There are 15 residues in the CDR3. Germline CDR1 SGHRS, CDR2 YFSETQ. CDR3 nucleotides: TGCGCCAGCAGCTTGGGCGGGACAGGGAATCAGCCCCAGCATTTT. Translation: CASSLGGTGNQPQHF.

The chain carries TRBV29-1 and TRBJ1-2, with 7 bases fitting TRBD1. V lost 4 bases to trimming and J lost 2 bases; unmatched junction nucleotides: 4. The germline V gene has CDR1 SQVTM and CDR2 ANQGSEA. The CDR3 runs to 13 residues. As DNA, the CDR3 is TGCAGCGTTGGGGCAGGGGGAAACTATGGCTACACCTTC. It specifies CSVGAGGNYGYTF.